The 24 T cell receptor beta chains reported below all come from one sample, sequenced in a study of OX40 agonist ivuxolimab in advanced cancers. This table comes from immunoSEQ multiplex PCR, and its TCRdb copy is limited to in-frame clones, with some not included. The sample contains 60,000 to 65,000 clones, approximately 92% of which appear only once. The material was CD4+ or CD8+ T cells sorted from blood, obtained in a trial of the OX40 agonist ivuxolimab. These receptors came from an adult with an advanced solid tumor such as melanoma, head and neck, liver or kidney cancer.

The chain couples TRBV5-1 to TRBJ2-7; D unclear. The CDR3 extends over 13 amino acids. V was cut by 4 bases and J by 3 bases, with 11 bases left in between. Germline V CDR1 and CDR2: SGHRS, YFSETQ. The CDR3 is CASSQALGYEQYF. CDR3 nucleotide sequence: TGCGCCAGCAGCCAGGCTCTAGGCTACGAGCAGTACTTC.

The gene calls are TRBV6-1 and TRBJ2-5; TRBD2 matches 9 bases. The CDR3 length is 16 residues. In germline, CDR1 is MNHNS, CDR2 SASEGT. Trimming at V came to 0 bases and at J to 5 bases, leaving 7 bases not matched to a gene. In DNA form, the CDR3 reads TGTGCCAGCAGTGAAGCGCAGGCGGGGGGGAACGAGACCCAGTACTTC. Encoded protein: CASSEAQAGGNETQYF.

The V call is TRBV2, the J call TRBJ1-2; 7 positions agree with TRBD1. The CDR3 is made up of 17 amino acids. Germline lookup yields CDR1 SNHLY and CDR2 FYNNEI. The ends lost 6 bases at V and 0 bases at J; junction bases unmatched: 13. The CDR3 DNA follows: TGTGCCAGCAGGGGCCCGGACAGGTTTCAGGCTAACTATGGCTACACCTTC. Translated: CASRGPDRFQANYGYTF.

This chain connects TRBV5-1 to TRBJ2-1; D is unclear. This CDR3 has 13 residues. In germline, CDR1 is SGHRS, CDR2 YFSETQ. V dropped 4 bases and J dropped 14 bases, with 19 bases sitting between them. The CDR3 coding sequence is TGCGCCAGCAGCCACTCACGAAACAAACGGGAGTTCTTC. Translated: CASSHSRNKREFF.

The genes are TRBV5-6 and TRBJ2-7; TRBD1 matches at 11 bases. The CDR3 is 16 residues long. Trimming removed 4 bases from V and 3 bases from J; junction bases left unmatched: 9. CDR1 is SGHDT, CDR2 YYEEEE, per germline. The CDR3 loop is CASSVTGQGGFYEQYF. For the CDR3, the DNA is TGTGCCAGCAGCGTCACGGGACAGGGGGGATTCTACGAGCAGTACTTC. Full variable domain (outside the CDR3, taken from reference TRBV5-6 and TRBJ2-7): DAGVTQSPTHLIKTRGQQVTLRCSPKSGHDTVSWYQQALGQGPQFIFQYYEEEERQRGNFPDRFSGHQFPNYSSELNVNALLLGDSALYLCASSVTGQGGFYEQYFGPGTRLTVT.

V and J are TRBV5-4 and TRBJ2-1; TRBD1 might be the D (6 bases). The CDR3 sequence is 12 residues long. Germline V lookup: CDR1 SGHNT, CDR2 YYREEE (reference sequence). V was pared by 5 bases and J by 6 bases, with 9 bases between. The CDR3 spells CASSQGFNEQFF. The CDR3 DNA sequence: TGTGCCAGCAGTCAGGGGTTCAATGAGCAGTTCTTC.

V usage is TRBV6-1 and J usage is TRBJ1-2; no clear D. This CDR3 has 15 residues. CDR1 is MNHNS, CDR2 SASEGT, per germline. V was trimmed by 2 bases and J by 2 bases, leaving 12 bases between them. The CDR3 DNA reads TGTGCCAGCAGTGAAACCCCGGGCCAGAACTATGGCTACACCTTC. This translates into CASSETPGQNYGYTF.

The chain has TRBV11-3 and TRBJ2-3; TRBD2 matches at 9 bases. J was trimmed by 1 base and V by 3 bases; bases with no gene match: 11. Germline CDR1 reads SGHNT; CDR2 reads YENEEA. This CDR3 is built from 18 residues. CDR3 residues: CASSFLAGSSDGTDTQYF. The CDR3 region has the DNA TGTGCCAGCAGCTTCCTAGCGGGGTCTTCCGACGGCACAGATACGCAGTATTTT.

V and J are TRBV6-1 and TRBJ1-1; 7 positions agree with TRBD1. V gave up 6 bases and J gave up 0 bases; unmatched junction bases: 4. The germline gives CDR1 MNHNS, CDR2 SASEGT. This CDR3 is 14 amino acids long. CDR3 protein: CASRTGQLNTEAFF. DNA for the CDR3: TGTGCCAGCAGGACAGGGCAGTTGAACACTGAAGCTTTCTTT.

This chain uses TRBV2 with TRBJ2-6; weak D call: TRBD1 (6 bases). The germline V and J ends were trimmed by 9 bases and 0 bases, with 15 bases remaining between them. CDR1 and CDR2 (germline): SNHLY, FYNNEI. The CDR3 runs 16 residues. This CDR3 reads CASLPGHLSGANVLTF. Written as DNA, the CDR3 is TGTGCCAGTTTACCGGGACACCTCTCTGGGGCCAACGTCCTGACTTTC.

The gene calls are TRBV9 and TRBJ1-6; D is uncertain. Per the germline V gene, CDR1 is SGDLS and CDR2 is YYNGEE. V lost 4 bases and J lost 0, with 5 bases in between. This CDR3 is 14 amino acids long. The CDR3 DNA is TGTGCCAGCAGCATGAGCTCCTATAATTCACCCCTCCACTTT. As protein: CASSMSSYNSPLHF.

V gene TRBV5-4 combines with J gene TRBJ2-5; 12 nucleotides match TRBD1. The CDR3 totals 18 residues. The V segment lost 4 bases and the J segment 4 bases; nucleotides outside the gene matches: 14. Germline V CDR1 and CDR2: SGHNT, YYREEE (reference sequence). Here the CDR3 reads CASSKGGLGQGAGETQYF. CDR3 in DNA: TGTGCCAGCAGCAAAGGAGGTCTGGGACAGGGGGCGGGAGAGACCCAGTACTTC.

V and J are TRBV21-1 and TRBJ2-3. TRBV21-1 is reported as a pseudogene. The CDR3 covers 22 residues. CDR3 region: CASSKAAGGGTGLNRGTDTQYF. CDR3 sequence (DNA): TGTGCCAGCAGCAAGGCGGCAGGGGGGGGGACTGGACTTAATAGGGGCACAGATACGCAGTATTTT.

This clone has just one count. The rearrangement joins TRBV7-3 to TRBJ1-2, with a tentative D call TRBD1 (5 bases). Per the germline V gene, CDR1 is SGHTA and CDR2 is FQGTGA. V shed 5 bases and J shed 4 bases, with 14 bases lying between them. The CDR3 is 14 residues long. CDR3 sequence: CASSLDSGSYGYTF. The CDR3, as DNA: TGTGCCAGCAGCCTAGATTCAGGGAGCTATGGCTACACCTTC.

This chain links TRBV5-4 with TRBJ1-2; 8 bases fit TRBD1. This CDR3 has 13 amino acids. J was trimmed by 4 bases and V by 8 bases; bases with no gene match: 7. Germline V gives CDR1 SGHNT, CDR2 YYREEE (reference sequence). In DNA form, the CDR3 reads TGTGCCAGTCGAACAGGGGGTGTCTATGGCTACACCTTC. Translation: CASRTGGVYGYTF.

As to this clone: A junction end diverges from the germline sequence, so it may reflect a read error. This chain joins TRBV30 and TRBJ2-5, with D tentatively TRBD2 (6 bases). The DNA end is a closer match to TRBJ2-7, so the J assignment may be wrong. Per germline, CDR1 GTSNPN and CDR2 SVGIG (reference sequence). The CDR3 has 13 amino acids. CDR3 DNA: TGTGCTTGGAGCCGGAGGGCCCCGTACGAGCAGTACTTC. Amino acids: CAWSRRAPYEQYF.

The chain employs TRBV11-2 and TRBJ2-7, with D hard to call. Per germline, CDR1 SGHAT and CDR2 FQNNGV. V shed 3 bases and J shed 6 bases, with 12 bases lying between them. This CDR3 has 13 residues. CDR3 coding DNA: TGTGCCAGCAGCTTGCCTTTACGAAGCGAGCAGTACTTC. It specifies CASSLPLRSEQYF.

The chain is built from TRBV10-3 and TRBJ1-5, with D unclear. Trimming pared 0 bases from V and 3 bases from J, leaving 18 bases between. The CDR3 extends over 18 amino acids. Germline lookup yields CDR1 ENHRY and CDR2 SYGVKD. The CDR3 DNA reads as TGTGCCATCAGTGAGTCGAATGCATTCTCAACTGTCAATCAGCCCCAGCATTTT. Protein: CAISESNAFSTVNQPQHF.

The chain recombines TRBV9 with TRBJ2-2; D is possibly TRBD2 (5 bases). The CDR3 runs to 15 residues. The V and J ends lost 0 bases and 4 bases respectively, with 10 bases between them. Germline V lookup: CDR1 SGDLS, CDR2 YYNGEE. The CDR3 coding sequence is TGTGCCAGCAGCGTAGTTAGCGTCCCCACCGGGGAGCTGTTTTTT. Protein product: CASSVVSVPTGELFF.

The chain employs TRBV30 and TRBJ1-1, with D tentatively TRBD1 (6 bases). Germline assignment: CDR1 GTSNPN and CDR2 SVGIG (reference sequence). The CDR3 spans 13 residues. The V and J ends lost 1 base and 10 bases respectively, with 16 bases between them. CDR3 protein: CAWSDRGRTGAFF. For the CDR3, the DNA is TGTGCCTGGAGTGATCGGGGGCGGACGGGAGCTTTCTTT.

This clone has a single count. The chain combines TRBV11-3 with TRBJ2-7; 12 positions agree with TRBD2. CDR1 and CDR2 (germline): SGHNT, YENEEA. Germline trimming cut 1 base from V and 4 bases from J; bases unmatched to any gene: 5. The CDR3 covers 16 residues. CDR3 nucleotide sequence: TGTGCCAGCAGCTTAGGTCCTAGCGGGAGGGGTTACGAGCAGTACTTC. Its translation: CASSLGPSGRGYEQYF.

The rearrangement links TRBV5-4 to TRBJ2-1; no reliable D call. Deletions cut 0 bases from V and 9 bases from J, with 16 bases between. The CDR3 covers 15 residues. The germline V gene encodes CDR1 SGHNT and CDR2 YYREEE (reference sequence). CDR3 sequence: CASSLEAGLWGEQFF. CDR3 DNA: TGTGCCAGCAGCTTGGAGGCAGGTCTATGGGGTGAGCAGTTCTTC. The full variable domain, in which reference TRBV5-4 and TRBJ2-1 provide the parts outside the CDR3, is ETGVTQSPTHLIKTRGQQVTLRCSSQSGHNTVSWYQQALGQGPQFIFQYYREEENGRGNFPPRFSGLQFPNYSSELNVNALELDDSALYLCASSLEAGLWGEQFFGPGTRLTVL.

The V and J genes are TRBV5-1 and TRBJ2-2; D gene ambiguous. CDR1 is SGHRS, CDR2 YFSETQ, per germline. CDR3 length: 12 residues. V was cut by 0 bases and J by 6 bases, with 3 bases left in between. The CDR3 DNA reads TGCGCCAGCAGCTTGGATTCCGGGGAGCTGTTTTTT. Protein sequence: CASSLDSGELFF.

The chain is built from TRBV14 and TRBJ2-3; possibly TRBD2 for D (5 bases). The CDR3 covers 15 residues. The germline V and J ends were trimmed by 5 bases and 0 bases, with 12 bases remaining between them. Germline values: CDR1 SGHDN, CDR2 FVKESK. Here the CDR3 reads CASSRRTPSTDTQYF. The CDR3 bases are TGTGCCAGCAGCAGACGGACTCCTAGCACAGATACGCAGTATTTT.